Listed here is a single TCR beta chain. Its matching antigen is unknown. Mouse gene names and germline throughout. The read ends 4 residues shy of where the CDR3 ends; the end is completed using the germline J gene. The sample belongs to a study of CD8+ T cells in alopecia areata. Findings of the study overall: Tissue-resident alphabeta T cells belonging to normal skin likewise get sequenced within scalp specimens.

Cutaneous lymph node cells were pooled, and they were sorted using CD4, CD8alpha, NKG2D, NKG2ACE and other markers. There are 15 residues in the CDR3. CDR1 and CDR2 (germline): NSHNY, SYGAGN. Trimming took off 0 bases at V and 0 bases at J, with 8 bases between the two ends. Extracted RNA was reverse transcribed into cDNA, the sequencing template. Produced via immunoSEQ multiplex PCR; TCRdb's table is partial and in-frame only. Recorded here are under 350,000 clones, none singletons. The genes are TRBV13-1 and TRBJ2-3; unclear D gene. Sequencing used CD4+ T cells sorted from a lymph node. The receptor comes from a C3H/HeJ mouse with alopecia areata. MHC haplotype here: H2-k. The sequenced part of the CDR3 DNA is TGTGCCAGCAGTGATGTGTCAACTAGTGCAGAA. This encodes CASSDVSTSAE. The CDR3 in full is CASSDVSTSAETLYF.